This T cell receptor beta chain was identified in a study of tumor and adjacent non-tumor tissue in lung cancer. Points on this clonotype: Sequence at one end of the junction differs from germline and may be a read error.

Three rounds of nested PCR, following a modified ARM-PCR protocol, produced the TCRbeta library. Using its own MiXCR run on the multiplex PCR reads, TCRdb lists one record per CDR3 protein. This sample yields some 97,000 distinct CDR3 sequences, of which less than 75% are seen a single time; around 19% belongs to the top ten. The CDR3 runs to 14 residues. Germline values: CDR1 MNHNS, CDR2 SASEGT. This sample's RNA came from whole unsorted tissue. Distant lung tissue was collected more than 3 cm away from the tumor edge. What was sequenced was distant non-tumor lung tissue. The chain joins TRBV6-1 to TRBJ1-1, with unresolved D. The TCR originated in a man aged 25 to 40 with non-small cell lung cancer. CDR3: CASTERRVNTEASF. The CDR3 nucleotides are TGTGCCAGCACTGAGAGACGGGTGAACACTGAAGCTTCCTTT.